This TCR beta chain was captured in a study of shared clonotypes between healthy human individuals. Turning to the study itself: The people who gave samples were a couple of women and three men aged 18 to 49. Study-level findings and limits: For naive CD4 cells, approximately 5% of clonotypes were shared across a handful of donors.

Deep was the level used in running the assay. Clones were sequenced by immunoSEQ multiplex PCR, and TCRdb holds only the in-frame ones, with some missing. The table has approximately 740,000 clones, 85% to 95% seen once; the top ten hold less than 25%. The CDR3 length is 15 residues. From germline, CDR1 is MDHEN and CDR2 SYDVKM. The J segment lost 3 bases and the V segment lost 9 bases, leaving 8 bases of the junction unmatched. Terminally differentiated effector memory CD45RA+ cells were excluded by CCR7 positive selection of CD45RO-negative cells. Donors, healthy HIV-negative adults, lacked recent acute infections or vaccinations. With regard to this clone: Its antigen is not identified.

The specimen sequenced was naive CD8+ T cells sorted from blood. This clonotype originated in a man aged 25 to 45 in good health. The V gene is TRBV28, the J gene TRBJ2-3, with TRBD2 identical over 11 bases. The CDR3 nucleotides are TGTGCCAGTTTAGCGGGAGGGCCGGGGACAGATACGCAGTATTTT. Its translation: CASLAGGPGTDTQYF. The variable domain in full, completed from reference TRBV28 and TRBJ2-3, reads DVKVTQSSRYLVKRTGEKVFLECVQDMDHENMFWYRQDPGLGLRLIYFSYDVKMKEKGDIPEGYSVSREKKERFSLILESASTNQTSMYLCASLAGGPGTDTQYFGPGTRLTVL.